A single sample gave rise to the 27 T cell receptor beta chains below, sequenced in a study of immune aging and cytomegalovirus after organ transplant. Antigens of these TCRs are unknown. Cells were captured in microwells, and libraries were made with BD Rhapsody targeted mRNA and AbSeq chemistry. TCRdb independently ran MiXCR on the single-cell sequencing reads; one entry per CDR3 protein. The data hold about 21,000 distinct CDR3 sequences, with approximately 40% observed a single time. Time point reported: five sample-tagged time points from pre-transplant (day -1) to day 368 post-transplant, pooled. This material consisted of CMV peptide-activated CD4+ and CD8+ T cells sorted from blood, taken at five time points, pooled. The subset denotes: sorted CD8+CD137+ and CD4+CD154+ T cells after 12 h CMV IE-1 peptide stimulation. These receptors were obtained from a female donor who had a heart transplant and CMV viremia.

In regard to this clonotype: A junction boundary mismatches the germline segment, possibly from a read error. This sequence joins TRBV6-2 or TRBV6-3 and TRBJ1-1; possible D gene TRBD1, 6 bases. There are 14 residues in the CDR3. Germline V CDR1 and CDR2: MNHEY, SVGEGT. This chain's CDR3 is CASRRQVWSTVAFF. The CDR3 DNA sequence: TGTGCCAGCAGGAGACAGGTATGGAGCACTGTAGCTTTCTTT.

Remarks on this clonotype: At one end, the junction sequence differs from germline, possibly due to a read error. V and J are TRBV25-1 and TRBJ1-1; D is unresolved. The CDR3 loop spans 13 amino acids. The V gene's germline CDR1 is MGHDK and CDR2 SYGVNS. The DNA for the CDR3 is TGTGCCCGCAGTTCGACCGGGAACACTGAAGCTTTCTTT. This gives the protein CARSSTGNTEAFF.

This clonotype has a handful of counts. This chain joins TRBV12-3 or TRBV12-4 and TRBJ2-7; 7 nucleotides match TRBD1. There are 15 residues in the CDR3. Trimming at V came to 5 bases and at J to 5 bases, leaving 12 bases not matched to a gene. CDR3 bases: TGTGCCAGCAGTAAAAGACAGGGATCGTATCACGAGCAGTACTTC. Translated, it gives CASSKRQGSYHEQYF.

This clonotype was seen a single time. This chain joins TRBV20-1 and TRBJ1-1, with 12 bases matching TRBD1. Per germline, CDR1 DFQATT and CDR2 SNEGSKA (reference sequence). V was clipped by 5 bases and J by 10 bases; unmatched bases: 8. This CDR3 has 13 residues. The CDR3: CSAWGQGAGVAFF. The CDR3 bases are TGCAGTGCTTGGGGACAGGGGGCCGGTGTAGCTTTCTTT.

The V gene is TRBV7-2, the J gene TRBJ1-3, with D maybe TRBD1 (6 bases). The V gene's germline CDR1 is SGHTA and CDR2 FQGNSA. With 1 base removed from V and 4 bases from J, the gap between germline ends came to 20 bases. This CDR3 spans 18 amino acids. The DNA of the CDR3 is TGTGCCAGCAGCTTAGTTCGGGGGCTTGGTGTTACCGGAAACACCATATATTTT. Protein product: CASSLVRGLGVTGNTIYF.

This clonotype was recorded only once. The chain couples TRBV11-2 to TRBJ2-3; D is undetermined. In germline, CDR1 is SGHAT, CDR2 FQNNGV. V was trimmed by 5 bases and J by 1 base, leaving 19 bases between them. CDR3 length equals 17 residues. This chain's CDR3 is CASSPRRALEGTDTQYF. CDR3 in DNA: TGTGCCAGCAGCCCTAGACGAGCGCTGGAAGGCACAGATACGCAGTATTTT.

This clonotype showed up just a few times. The chain joins TRBV6-5 to TRBJ2-7; 10 bases line up with TRBD1. The ends lost 6 bases at V and 1 base at J; junction bases unmatched: 6. Germline CDR1 is MNHEY and CDR2 is SVGAGI. The CDR3 has 15 residues. CDR3 nucleotide sequence: TGTGCCAGCAGATCGGGACAGGGGTTATCCTACGAGCAGTACTTC. Amino acids: CASRSGQGLSYEQYF.

Comment on this clonotype: This sequence is one base from a far larger clone and is likely a read error. The chain recombines TRBV21-1 with TRBJ2-1; TRBD1, the table's D call, was not compared with the DNA. TRBV21-1 is described as a pseudogene. This CDR3 spans 19 amino acids. CDR3 nucleotide sequence: TGTGCCAGCAGCAAAGCCATGCAGGGACAGGCTCTTATTGGGTGCGAGCAGTTCTTC. Protein: CASSKAMQGQALIGCEQFF.

About this clonotype: An end of the junction does not agree with germline; a read error may underlie this. This chain joins TRBV6-5 and TRBJ1-1, with D possibly being TRBD1 (5 bases). Germline CDR1 reads MNHEY; CDR2 reads SVGAGI. The CDR3 has 13 amino acids. The CDR3 region has the DNA TGTGCCAGCGGTTACGGGCAGGGCACTGAAGCTTCCTTT. Its translation is CASGYGQGTEASF.

Note on this clonotype: The final CDR3 position lacks the conserved phenylalanine or tryptophan, pointing to a likely read error. The chain has TRBV18 and TRBJ2-1; maybe TRBD2 (5 bases). The V and J ends lost 8 bases and 9 bases respectively, with 17 bases between them. Germline V gene lookup returns CDR1 KGHSH and CDR2 LQKENI. The CDR3 has 13 residues. The CDR3: CASRELGFIEQFL. CDR3 sequence (DNA): TGTGCCAGCCGAGAACTAGGGTTTATTGAGCAGTTCCTC.

This clonotype has a count of ten or more. J is TRBJ1-1 and V is TRBV27; weak D call: TRBD1 (5 bases). This CDR3 has 12 amino acids. V lost 4 bases and J lost 9, with 12 bases in between. In germline, CDR1 is MNHEY, CDR2 SMNVEV (reference sequence). Written as DNA, the CDR3 is TGTGCCAGCAGTTCCGGACACATACAAGCTTTCTTT. Translated, it gives CASSSGHIQAFF.

In the case of this clonotype: An end of the junction does not agree with germline; a read error may underlie this. This chain links TRBV5-1 with TRBJ1-2; D call uncertain. CDR1 is SGHRS and CDR2 is YFSETQ in the germline V gene. The CDR3 is made up of 14 amino acids. This CDR3 reads CASSLVAGNNGYAF. The CDR3 nucleotides are TGCGCCAGCAGCTTGGTAGCTGGAAACAATGGCTACGCCTTC.

This clonotype was detected only a few times. V gene TRBV5-1 combines with J gene TRBJ2-3; 9 bases map to TRBD2. Trimming took 3 bases from V and 5 from J; bases not matched to a gene: 10. This CDR3 region has 16 residues. CDR1 and CDR2 (germline): SGHRS, YFSETQ. In nucleotides, the CDR3 is TGCGCCAGCAGCTATTATAGCGGGAGCACCGAAGATACGCAGTATTTT. Its protein is CASSYYSGSTEDTQYF.

This clonotype showed up just once. The rearrangement uses TRBV4-1 and TRBJ1-4; 7 bases are shared with TRBD1. Germline assignment: CDR1 MGHRA and CDR2 YSYEKL. Trimming at V came to 1 base and at J to 0 bases, leaving 5 bases not matched to a gene. This CDR3 is 17 amino acids long. CDR3 region: CASSQGQGPATNEKLFF. The CDR3 DNA reads TGCGCCAGCAGCCAAGGACAGGGCCCCGCAACTAATGAAAAACTGTTTTTT.

The chain links TRBV2 to TRBJ2-1, with 10 nucleotides matching TRBD2. Germline V gene sequence: CDR1 SNHLY, CDR2 FYNNEI. The J segment lost 13 bases and the V segment lost 5 bases, leaving 5 bases of the junction unmatched. The CDR3 contains 12 residues. The CDR3 region is CASSRGLAVQFF. The CDR3 bases are TGTGCCAGCAGTAGAGGACTAGCGGTTCAGTTCTTC.

As concerns this clonotype: As the CDR3 is not closed by the conserved phenylalanine or tryptophan, this likely results from a read error. The J gene is TRBJ2-4, the V gene TRBV3-1; D not certain. This CDR3 region has 15 residues. The V gene's germline CDR1 is LGHDT and CDR2 YNNKEL (reference sequence). CDR3 sequence: CANSQEYVGKNIQYL. CDR3 nucleotides: TGTGCTAACAGCCAAGAGTATGTGGGCAAAAACATTCAGTACCTC.

This clonotype was picked up a small number of times. The chain carries TRBV24-1 and TRBJ2-1, with D uncertain. V lost 1 base and J lost 10, with 10 bases in between. Germline loops: CDR1 KGHDR, CDR2 SFDVKD. The CDR3 covers 13 residues. Here the CDR3 DNA reads TGTGCCACCAGTGATTTTATTAACGGGGAGCAGTTCTTC. It is translated as CATSDFINGEQFF.

The sample holds a few counts of this clonotype. The rearrangement joins TRBV5-4 to TRBJ2-6; D gene unclear. This CDR3 comprises 14 residues. Looked up from germline, CDR1 is SGHNT and CDR2 is YYREEE (reference sequence). Trimming took off 3 bases at V and 0 bases at J, with 4 bases between the two ends. In DNA, the CDR3 is TGTGCCAGCAGCTGGCTCTCTGGGGCCAACGTCCTGACTTTC. It is translated as CASSWLSGANVLTF.

The chain recombines TRBV20-1 with TRBJ1-2; possibly TRBD1 for D (5 bases). This CDR3 spans 13 amino acids. V was cut by 5 bases and J by 2 bases, with 12 bases left in between. The germline CDR1 and CDR2 sequences are DFQATT and SNEGSKA (reference sequence). The CDR3 loop is CSAQTDPNYGYTF. The CDR3 nucleotides are TGCAGTGCTCAGACAGATCCGAACTATGGCTACACCTTC.

The CDR3 sequence: CASSKAPGTGAGEQYF. The CDR3, as DNA: TGTGCCAGCAGTAAAGCCCCCGGGACAGGGGCTGGGGAGCAGTACTTC. The rearrangement joins TRBV6-2 or TRBV6-3 to TRBJ2-7, with TRBD1 matching 10 bases. The CDR3 is 16 amino acids. The germline V gene encodes CDR1 MNHEY and CDR2 SVGEGT. Germline trimming cut 5 bases from V and 7 bases from J; bases unmatched to any gene: 14.

The chain couples TRBV2 to TRBJ2-3, with D unclear. The CDR3 spans 12 residues. From germline, CDR1 is SNHLY and CDR2 FYNNEI. V was clipped by 5 bases and J by 0 bases, with 3 bases between them. CDR3 sequence reads: CASSTSTDTQYF. The DNA for the CDR3 is TGTGCCAGCAGTACGAGCACAGATACGCAGTATTTT.

As to this clonotype: An end of the junction does not agree with germline; a read error may underlie this. The rearrangement joins TRBV9 to TRBJ1-1; tentatively, D is TRBD1 (5 bases). From germline, CDR1 is SGDLS and CDR2 YYNGEE. The CDR3 covers 14 residues. The CDR3 loop reads CASSPNPRDPASGF. CDR3 DNA sequence: TGTGCCAGCAGCCCTAACCCCCGGGACCCCGCCTCTGGGTTT.

The rearrangement joins TRBV6-1 to TRBJ2-7; D tentatively reads TRBD1 or TRBD2 (5 bases each). Trimming left V 3 bases short and J 9 bases short, with 9 bases between. Germline V gives CDR1 MNHNS, CDR2 SASEGT. CDR3 length: 11 residues. The CDR3 DNA reads TGTGCCAGCAGTGACGGGGCCATGCAGTACTTC. It encodes CASSDGAMQYF.

Comment on this clonotype: With a far larger clone one base away, a read error is the likely cause. The genes are TRBV28 and TRBJ2-7; TRBD2 matches 11 bases. The CDR3 consists of 16 residues. The ends lost 6 bases at V and 7 bases at J; junction bases unmatched: 14. Germline V CDR1 and CDR2: MDHEN, SYDVKM. CDR3 sequence reads: CASSPIAGGTYNEQYF. In DNA, the CDR3 is TGTGCCAGCAGCCCTATAGCGGGAGGGACCTACAATGAGCAGTACTTC.

Note on this clonotype: One junction end disagrees with the germline gene, perhaps due to a read error. The chain is built from TRBV18 and TRBJ2-1, with D perhaps matching TRBD1 (6 bases). Germline CDR1 reads KGHSH; CDR2 reads LQKENI. This CDR3 has 16 amino acids. The CDR3 loop is CASSPRGRMSYNEQFF. CDR3 DNA sequence: TGTGCCAGCTCACCCAGGGGCAGGATGTCCTACAATGAGCAGTTCTTT.

As to this clonotype: The conserved phenylalanine or tryptophan normally closing the CDR3 is absent here, so this likely arose from a read error. The genes are TRBV3-1 and TRBJ1-5; D gene unclear. Germline loops: CDR1 LGHDT, CDR2 YNNKEL (reference sequence). This CDR3 spans 14 amino acids. CDR3 in amino acids: CASSFGKSKQPQHS. Written as DNA, the CDR3 is TGTGCCAGCAGCTTCGGAAAAAGCAAACAGCCCCAGCATTCT.

This clonotype was detected ten times or more. The V call is TRBV19, the J call TRBJ1-1; D perhaps matches TRBD1 (5 bases). Germline assignment: CDR1 LNHDA and CDR2 SQIVND (reference sequence). The CDR3 totals 16 residues. V gave up 8 bases and J gave up 0 bases, with 19 bases separating them. CDR3 residues: CASRPGPGSLNTEAFF. The CDR3 DNA sequence: TGTGCCAGTCGGCCGGGACCGGGAAGCTTGAACACTGAAGCTTTCTTT.